What follows are 18 T cell receptor beta chains derived from one specimen sequenced in a study of blood T cell repertoires in COVID-19. TCRdb's copy holds only in-frame clones and misses some; the assay was immunoSEQ multiplex PCR. The sample shows around 100,000 clones, approximately 80% of them seen only once. The sample taken for sequencing was peripheral blood. These TCRs come from a woman between 70 and 85 years old with acute or convalescent COVID-19.

This rearrangement joins TRBV5-6 to TRBJ2-5; 7 positions agree with TRBD2. Germline loops: CDR1 SGHDT, CDR2 YYEEEE. This CDR3 contains 15 residues. J gave up 5 bases and V 4 bases, and 11 bases lay outside the gene matches. In DNA, the CDR3 is TGTGCCAGCAGCGTGGCCCCAGCGGGACGGGAGACCCAGTACTTC. The encoded protein is CASSVAPAGRETQYF.

Here the CDR3 DNA reads TGTGCCAGCACGTTGGGTACAGGGATTGAAAAACTGTTTTTT. Translated: CASTLGTGIEKLFF. The chain couples TRBV6-5 to TRBJ1-4; the D gene is possibly TRBD1 (6 bases). CDR1 is MNHEY and CDR2 is SVGAGI in the germline V gene. The CDR3 runs 14 residues. V lost 7 bases to trimming and J lost 7 bases, with 16 bases between them.

This clone was found once. The chain combines TRBV27 with TRBJ2-3; TRBD1 agrees at 10 bases. Germline V gene lookup returns CDR1 MNHEY and CDR2 SMNVEV (reference sequence). The CDR3 is 15 residues long. V dropped 0 bases and J dropped 5; count of bases not matched to a gene: 2. The CDR3 reads CASSLSGTGVDTQYF. Here the CDR3 DNA reads TGTGCCAGCAGTTTATCGGGGACAGGGGTAGATACGCAGTATTTT.

The genes are TRBV12-3 or TRBV12-4 and TRBJ2-7; TRBD2 matches 7 bases. Trimming cost V 0 bases and J 7 bases; bases outside gene matches: 3. CDR3 length: 13 amino acids. The CDR3 bases are TGTGCCAGCAGTTTAGCGCGGGGGAGGGAGCAGTACTTC. It specifies CASSLARGREQYF.

The chain has TRBV11-1 and TRBJ1-1; a possible D gene is TRBD1 (5 bases). The CDR3 consists of 13 residues. Germline V gives CDR1 SGHAT, CDR2 FQDESV (reference sequence). The ends were cut back, 3 bases at V and 3 bases at J, with 8 bases in the middle. CDR3 DNA: TGTGCCAGCAGCTTCCTCAGGGACACTGAAGCTTTCTTT. This sequence encodes CASSFLRDTEAFF.

The rearrangement joins TRBV3-1 (or the pseudogene TRBV3-2) to TRBJ2-1; D gene ambiguous. Germline V gene data show CDR1 as LGHDT and CDR2 as YNNKEL (reference sequence). There are 15 residues in the CDR3. The ends were cut back, 0 bases at V and 0 bases at J, with 6 bases in the middle. In DNA, the CDR3 is TGTGCCAGCAGCCAAGAGGCGGTCTCCTACAATGAGCAGTTCTTC. Protein sequence: CASSQEAVSYNEQFF.

The chain has TRBV29-1 and TRBJ2-3; D perhaps matches TRBD1 (6 bases). The CDR3 runs to 13 residues. Trimming cost V 5 bases and J 6 bases, with 15 bases left between them. Germline CDR1 reads SQVTM; CDR2 reads ANQGSEA. The CDR3: CSVLGTQGDTQYF. Here the CDR3 DNA reads TGCAGCGTTCTTGGTACTCAGGGGGATACGCAGTATTTT.

The rearrangement joins TRBV2 to TRBJ1-3; D possibly corresponds to TRBD1 (6 bases). This CDR3 spans 19 amino acids. V was pared by 0 bases and J by 1 base, with 19 bases between. Germline CDR1 and CDR2: SNHLY and FYNNEI. CDR3: CASSEALPYATGSGNTIYF. The CDR3 coding sequence is TGTGCCAGCAGTGAAGCTCTCCCGTACGCAACAGGGTCTGGAAACACCATATATTTT.

In this sample, this clone turned up a few times. This sequence joins TRBV10-2 and TRBJ1-4; D uncertain. Germline CDR1 WSHSY, CDR2 SAAADI. The CDR3 extends over 14 amino acids. V was pared by 0 bases and J by 3 bases, with 5 bases between. This chain's CDR3 is CASSESRSNEKLFF. Written as DNA, the CDR3 is TGCGCCAGCAGTGAGTCGCGGTCTAATGAAAAACTGTTTTTT.

The chain couples TRBV20-1 to TRBJ2-3; D gene ambiguous. Trimming removed 7 bases from V and 6 bases from J, with 11 bases in between. In germline, CDR1 is DFQATT, CDR2 SNEGSKA (reference sequence). The length of the CDR3 is 11 residues. The CDR3 nucleotides are TGCAGTGTTCCGACCGGGGATACGCAGTATTTT. This gives the protein CSVPTGDTQYF.

The rearrangement joins TRBV3-1 (or the pseudogene TRBV3-2) to TRBJ2-2; 7 bases line up with TRBD2. Unmatched junction bases numbered 17, after V lost 7 bases and J lost 0 bases. The CDR3 runs to 19 residues. Germline lookup yields CDR1 LGHDT and CDR2 YNNKEL (reference sequence). In DNA form, the CDR3 reads TGTGCCAGCAATCCTACGGGGGGAAGACTAGCCTCGAACACCGGGGAGCTGTTTTTT. This sequence encodes CASNPTGGRLASNTGELFF.

Written as DNA, the CDR3 is TGTGCCAGCAGTTTGACAGGGGGCACCTACTATGGCTACACCTTC. Its protein is CASSLTGGTYYGYTF. The V and J genes are TRBV6-6 and TRBJ1-2, with TRBD1 matching 10 bases. The CDR3 is made up of 15 amino acids. Germline-derived CDR1 and CDR2 are MNHNY and SVGAGI (reference sequence). The J segment lost 3 bases and the V segment lost 4 bases, leaving 5 bases of the junction unmatched.

The rearrangement uses TRBV12-3 or TRBV12-4 and TRBJ1-1; no clear D gene. This CDR3 comprises 11 residues. The ends were cut back, 5 bases at V and 9 bases at J, with 10 bases in the middle. The CDR3 coding sequence is TGTGCCAGCAGTCTCAGGTCCCAAGCTTTCTTT. It yields the protein CASSLRSQAFF.

The rearrangement joins TRBV29-1 to TRBJ2-3; D gene ambiguous. This CDR3 has 13 amino acids. The germline V and J ends were trimmed by 6 bases and 0 bases, with 10 bases remaining between them. Looked up from germline, CDR1 is SQVTM and CDR2 is ANQGSEA. CDR3 sequence (DNA): TGCAGCGTAAGAGAATTAAGCACAGATACGCAGTATTTT. It yields the protein CSVRELSTDTQYF.

The chain combines TRBV5-5 with TRBJ1-4; 7 nucleotides match TRBD1. J gave up 8 bases and V 0 bases, and 7 bases lay outside the gene matches. CDR3 length: 15 amino acids. Germline V gene lookup returns CDR1 SGHKS and CDR2 YYEKEE (reference sequence). CDR3 sequence: CASSLGDSRGEKLFF. The CDR3 nucleotides are TGTGCCAGCAGCTTGGGGGACAGCCGCGGGGAAAAACTGTTTTTT.

This rearrangement joins TRBV15 to TRBJ2-5; D is possibly TRBD2 (6 bases). Germline CDR1 is LNHNV and CDR2 is YYDKDF (reference sequence). This CDR3 is built from 14 residues. The ends were cut back, 3 bases at V and 5 bases at J, with 13 bases in the middle. The CDR3 sequence: CATSSDPREETQYF. The CDR3 DNA follows: TGTGCCACCAGCAGCGACCCCCGGGAGGAGACCCAGTACTTC.

The J gene is TRBJ2-7, the V gene TRBV5-6; 9 bases fit TRBD1. This CDR3 is built from 16 residues. V lost 1 base, J lost 1 base, and 6 bases stayed unmatched. Looked up from germline, CDR1 is SGHDT and CDR2 is YYEEEE. The CDR3 DNA sequence: TGTGCCAGCAGCTTGCCGGACAGGGGAATATCCTACGAGCAGTACTTC. Protein: CASSLPDRGISYEQYF.

J is TRBJ1-1 and V is TRBV30, with a tentative D call TRBD1 (5 bases). The CDR3 covers 14 residues. Trimming cost V 7 bases and J 0 bases, with 15 bases left between them. The germline CDR1 and CDR2 sequences are GTSNPN and SVGIG (reference sequence). This CDR3 is CASTSTALNTEAFF. CDR3 nucleotide sequence: TGTGCCTCCACTTCGACAGCCTTGAACACTGAAGCTTTCTTT.